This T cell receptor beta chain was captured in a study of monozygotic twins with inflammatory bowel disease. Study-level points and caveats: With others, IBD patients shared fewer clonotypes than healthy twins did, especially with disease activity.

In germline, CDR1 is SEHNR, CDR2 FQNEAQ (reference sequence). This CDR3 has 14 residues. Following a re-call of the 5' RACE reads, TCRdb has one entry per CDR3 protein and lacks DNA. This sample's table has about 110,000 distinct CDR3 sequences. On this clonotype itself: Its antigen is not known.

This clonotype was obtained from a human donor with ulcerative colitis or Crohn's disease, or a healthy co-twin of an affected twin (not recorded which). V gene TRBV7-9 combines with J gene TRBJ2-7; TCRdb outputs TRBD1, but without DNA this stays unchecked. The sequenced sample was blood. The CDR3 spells CASSPGPNAYEQYF.